This entry features one TCR beta chain sequence. What it recognizes is unknown. The data stem from a study of shared clonotypes between healthy human individuals. Study conclusions and caveats: Generally, naive subsets (rather than memory subsets) showed larger estimated richness. The donor pool, a small one, limited the genetic and exposure-history diversity represented. Shared across a few donors were 5% to 6% of the naive CD4 clonotypes. Non-shared clonotypes had lower generation probabilities than clonotypes shared by all four sorted-subset donors.

This table comes from immunoSEQ multiplex PCR, and its TCRdb copy is limited to in-frame clones, with some not included. Among fewer than 1 million clones listed, roughly 96% were seen once. V lost 0 bases, J lost 5 bases, and 4 bases stayed unmatched. The V gene's germline CDR1 is SGHRS and CDR2 YFSETQ. CDR3 length equals 16 residues. CD45RO-negative CD8 cells positively selected for CCR7 made up the naive population, which excluded terminally differentiated effector memory CD45RA+ cells. This receptor was obtained from a man aged 25-45 years in good health. The sequenced sample consisted of naive CD8+ T cells sorted from blood. The rearrangement links TRBV5-1 to TRBJ2-7; TRBD2 matches 14 bases. The DNA for the CDR3 is TGCGCCAGCAGCTTGGGACTAGCGGGAGGGCCCCACGAGCAGTACTTC. Encoded protein: CASSLGLAGGPHEQYF. Full variable domain (remainder filled in from reference TRBV5-1 and TRBJ2-7): KAGVTQTPRYLIKTRGQQVTLSCSPISGHRSVSWYQQTPGQGLQFLFEYFSETQRNKGNFPGRFSGRQFSNSRSEMNVSTLELGDSALYLCASSLGLAGGPHEQYFGPGTRLTVT.